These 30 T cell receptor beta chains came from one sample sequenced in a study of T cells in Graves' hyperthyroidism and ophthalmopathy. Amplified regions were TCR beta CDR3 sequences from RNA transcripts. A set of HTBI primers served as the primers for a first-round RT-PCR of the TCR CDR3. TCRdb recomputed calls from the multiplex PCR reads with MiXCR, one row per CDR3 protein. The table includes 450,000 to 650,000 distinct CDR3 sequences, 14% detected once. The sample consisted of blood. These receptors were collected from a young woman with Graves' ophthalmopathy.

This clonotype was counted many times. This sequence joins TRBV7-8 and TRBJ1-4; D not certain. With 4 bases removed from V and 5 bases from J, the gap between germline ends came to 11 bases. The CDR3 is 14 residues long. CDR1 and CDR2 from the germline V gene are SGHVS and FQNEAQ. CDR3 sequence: CASSSRFPNEKLFF. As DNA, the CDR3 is TGTGCCAGCAGCTCCAGGTTCCCGAATGAAAAACTGTTTTTT.

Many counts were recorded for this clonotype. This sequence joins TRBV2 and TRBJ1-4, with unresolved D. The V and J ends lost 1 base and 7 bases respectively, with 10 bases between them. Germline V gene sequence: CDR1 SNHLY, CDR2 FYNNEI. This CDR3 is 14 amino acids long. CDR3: CASSEVMEGEKLFF. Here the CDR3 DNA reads TGTGCCAGCAGTGAAGTAATGGAAGGTGAAAAACTGTTTTTT.

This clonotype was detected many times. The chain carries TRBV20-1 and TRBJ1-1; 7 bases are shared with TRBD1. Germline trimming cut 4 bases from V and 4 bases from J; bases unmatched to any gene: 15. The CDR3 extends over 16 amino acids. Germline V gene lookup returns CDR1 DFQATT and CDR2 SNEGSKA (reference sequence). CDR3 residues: CSATRARDSLPTEAFF. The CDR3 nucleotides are TGCAGTGCTACAAGGGCCCGGGACAGTCTCCCCACTGAAGCTTTCTTT.

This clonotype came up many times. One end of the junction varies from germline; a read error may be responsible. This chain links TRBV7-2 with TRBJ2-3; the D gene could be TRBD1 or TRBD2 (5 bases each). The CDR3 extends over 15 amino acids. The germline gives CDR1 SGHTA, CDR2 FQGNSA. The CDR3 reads CASSLAVRGTDTQYF. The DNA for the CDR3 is TGTGCCAGCAGCTTAGCGGTACGGGGCACAGATACGCAGTACTTT. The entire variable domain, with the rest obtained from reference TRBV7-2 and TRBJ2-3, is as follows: GAGVSQSPSNKVTEKGKDVELRCDPISGHTALYWYRQSLGQGLEFLIYFQGNSAPDKSGLPSDRFSAERTGGSVSTLTIQRTQQEDSAVYLCASSLAVRGTDTQYFGPGTRLTVL.

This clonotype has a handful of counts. The CDR3 nucleotides read TGTGCCAGTAGTATACCTGTGGGGGAGGTCTCCTATAATTCACCCCTCCACTTT. Protein: CASSIPVGEVSYNSPLHF. V gene TRBV19 combines with J gene TRBJ1-6; TRBD1 is a possible D gene (5 bases). Per the germline V gene, CDR1 is LNHDA and CDR2 is SQIVND (reference sequence). The CDR3 has 18 amino acids. Trimming removed 2 bases at V and 0 bases at J, with 14 bases between.

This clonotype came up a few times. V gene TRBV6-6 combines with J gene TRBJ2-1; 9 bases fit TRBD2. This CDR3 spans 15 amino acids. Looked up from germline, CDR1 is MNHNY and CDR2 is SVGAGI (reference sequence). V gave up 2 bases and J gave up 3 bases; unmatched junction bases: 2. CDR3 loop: CASSYGLAIYNEQFF. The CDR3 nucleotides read TGTGCCAGCAGTTACGGACTAGCGATCTACAATGAGCAGTTCTTC.

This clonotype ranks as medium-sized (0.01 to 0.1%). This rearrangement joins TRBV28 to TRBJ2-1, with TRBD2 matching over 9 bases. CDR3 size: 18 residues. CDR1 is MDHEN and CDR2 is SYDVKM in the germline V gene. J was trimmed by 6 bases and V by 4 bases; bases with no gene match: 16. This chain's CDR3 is CASSSLAASGTAGNEQFF. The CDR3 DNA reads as TGTGCCAGCAGTTCCCTCGCGGCTAGCGGGACTGCGGGCAATGAGCAGTTCTTC.

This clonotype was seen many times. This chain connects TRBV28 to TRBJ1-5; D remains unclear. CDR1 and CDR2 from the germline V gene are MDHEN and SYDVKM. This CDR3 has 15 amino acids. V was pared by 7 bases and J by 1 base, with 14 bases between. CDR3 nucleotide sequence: TGTGCCAGCAAAGTCCGTGGGCCCAGCAATCAGCCCCAGCATTTT. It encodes CASKVRGPSNQPQHF.

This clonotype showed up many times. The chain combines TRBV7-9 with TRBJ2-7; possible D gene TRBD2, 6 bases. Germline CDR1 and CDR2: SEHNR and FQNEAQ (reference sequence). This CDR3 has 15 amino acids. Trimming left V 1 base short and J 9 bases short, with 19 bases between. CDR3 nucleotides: TGTGCCAGCAGCTTAGTAGGTAGCGGAGCCTTTGGGCAGTACTTC. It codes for CASSLVGSGAFGQYF.

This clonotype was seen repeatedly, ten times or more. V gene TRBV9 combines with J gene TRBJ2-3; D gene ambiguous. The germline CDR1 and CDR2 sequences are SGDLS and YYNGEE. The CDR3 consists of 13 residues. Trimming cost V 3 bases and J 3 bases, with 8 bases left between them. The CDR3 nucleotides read TGTGCCAGCAGCGCCCGGGTAACAGATACGCAGTATTTT. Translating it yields CASSARVTDTQYF.

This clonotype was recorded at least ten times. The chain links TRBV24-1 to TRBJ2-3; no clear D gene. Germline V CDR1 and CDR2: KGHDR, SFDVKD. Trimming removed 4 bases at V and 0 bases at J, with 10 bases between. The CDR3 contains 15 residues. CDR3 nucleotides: TGTGCCACCAGTGACCTCGGACCGAGCACAGATACGCAGTATTTT. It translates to CATSDLGPSTDTQYF.

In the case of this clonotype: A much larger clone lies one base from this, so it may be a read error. The DNA of the CDR3 is TGTGCCGGCAGCTTGGTCGGGGAGCTGTTTTTT. Translation: CAGSLVGELFF. The rearrangement uses TRBV11-3 and TRBJ2-2; D unclear. The CDR3 runs to 11 residues. Per the germline V gene, CDR1 is SGHNT and CDR2 is YENEEA.

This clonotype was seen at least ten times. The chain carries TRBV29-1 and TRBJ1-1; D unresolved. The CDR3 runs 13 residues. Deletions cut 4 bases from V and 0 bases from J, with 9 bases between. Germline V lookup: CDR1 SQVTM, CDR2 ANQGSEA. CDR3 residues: CSVASRLNTEAFF. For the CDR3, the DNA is TGCAGCGTTGCATCCAGGTTGAACACTGAAGCTTTCTTT.

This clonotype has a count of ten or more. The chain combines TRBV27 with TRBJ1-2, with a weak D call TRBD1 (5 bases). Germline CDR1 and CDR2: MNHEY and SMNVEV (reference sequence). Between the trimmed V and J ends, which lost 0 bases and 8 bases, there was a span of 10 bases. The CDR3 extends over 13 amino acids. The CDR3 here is CASSLSPGDGYTF. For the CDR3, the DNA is TGTGCCAGCAGTTTATCGCCTGGGGACGGCTACACCTTC.

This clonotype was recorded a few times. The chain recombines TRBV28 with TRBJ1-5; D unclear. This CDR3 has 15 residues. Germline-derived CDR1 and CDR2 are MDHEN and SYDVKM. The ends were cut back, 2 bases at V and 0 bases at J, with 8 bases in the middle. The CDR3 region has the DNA TGTGCCAGCAGTTTAGGCAGACTTAGCAATCAGCCCCAGCATTTT. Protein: CASSLGRLSNQPQHF.

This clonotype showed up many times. The CDR3 bases are TGTGCCAGCAGTTCTTTCCCGTCCAGCGGGAGGTCCCCCAATGAGCAGTTCTTC. Translated, it gives CASSSFPSSGRSPNEQFF. The rearrangement uses TRBV6-2 or TRBV6-3 and TRBJ2-1, with 9 bases aligning to TRBD2. With V trimmed by 4 bases and J by 6 bases, 16 bases remained unmatched. Germline lookup yields CDR1 MNHEY and CDR2 SVGEGT. The CDR3 has 18 residues.

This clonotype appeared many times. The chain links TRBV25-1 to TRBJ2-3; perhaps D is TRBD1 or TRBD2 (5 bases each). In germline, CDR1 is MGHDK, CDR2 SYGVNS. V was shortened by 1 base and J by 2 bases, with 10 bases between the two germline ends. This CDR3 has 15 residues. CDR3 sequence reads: CASSELGTSTDTQYF. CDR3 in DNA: TGTGCCAGCAGTGAATTGGGGACCTCCACAGATACGCAGTATTTT. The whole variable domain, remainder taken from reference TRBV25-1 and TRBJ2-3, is EADIYQTPRYLVIGTGKKITLECSQTMGHDKMYWYQQDPGMELHLIHYSYGVNSTEKGDLSSESTVSRIRTEHFPLTLESARPSHTSQYLCASSELGTSTDTQYFGPGTRLTVL.

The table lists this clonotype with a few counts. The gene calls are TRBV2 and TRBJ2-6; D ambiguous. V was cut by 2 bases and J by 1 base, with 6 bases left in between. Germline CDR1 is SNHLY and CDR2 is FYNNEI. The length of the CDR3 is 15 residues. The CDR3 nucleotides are TGTGCCAGCAGTGAACTCTTGTCTGGGGCCAACGTCCTGACTTTC. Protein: CASSELLSGANVLTF.

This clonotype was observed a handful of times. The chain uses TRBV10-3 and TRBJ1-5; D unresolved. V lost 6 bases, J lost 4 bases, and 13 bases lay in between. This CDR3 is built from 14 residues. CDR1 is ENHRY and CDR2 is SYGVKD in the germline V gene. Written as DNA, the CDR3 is TGTGCCATCAGCCCAACAGATGGGAATCAGCCCCAGCATTTT. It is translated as CAISPTDGNQPQHF.

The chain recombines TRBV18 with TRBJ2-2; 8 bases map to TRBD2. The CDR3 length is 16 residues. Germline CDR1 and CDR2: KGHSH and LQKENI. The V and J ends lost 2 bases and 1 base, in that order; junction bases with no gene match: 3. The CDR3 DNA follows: TGTGCCAGCTCACCATCGGCGGGAGGGAACACCGGGGAGCTGTTTTTT. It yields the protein CASSPSAGGNTGELFF.

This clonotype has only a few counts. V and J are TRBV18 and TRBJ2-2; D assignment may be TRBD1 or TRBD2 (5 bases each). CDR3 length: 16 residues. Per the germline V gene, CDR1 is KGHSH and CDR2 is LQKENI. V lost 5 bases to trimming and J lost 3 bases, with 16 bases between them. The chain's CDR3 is CASSLRPQGDTGELFF. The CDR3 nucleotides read TGTGCCAGCTCATTACGGCCCCAGGGAGACACCGGGGAGCTGTTTTTT.

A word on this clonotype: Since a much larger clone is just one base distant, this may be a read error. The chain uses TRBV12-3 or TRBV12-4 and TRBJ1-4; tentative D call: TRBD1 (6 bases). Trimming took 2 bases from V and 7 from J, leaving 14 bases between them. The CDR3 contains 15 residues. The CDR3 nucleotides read TGTGCCAGCAGTTTACAAGGGGGTCGAAGTGAAAAACTGTTTTTT. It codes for CASSLQGGRSEKLFF.

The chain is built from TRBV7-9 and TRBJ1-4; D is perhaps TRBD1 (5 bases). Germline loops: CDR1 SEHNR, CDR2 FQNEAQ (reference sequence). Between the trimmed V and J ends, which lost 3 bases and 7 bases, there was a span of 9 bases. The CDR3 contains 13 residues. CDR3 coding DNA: TGTGCCAGCAGCTTTCGACAGATTGAAAAACTGTTTTTT. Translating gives CASSFRQIEKLFF.

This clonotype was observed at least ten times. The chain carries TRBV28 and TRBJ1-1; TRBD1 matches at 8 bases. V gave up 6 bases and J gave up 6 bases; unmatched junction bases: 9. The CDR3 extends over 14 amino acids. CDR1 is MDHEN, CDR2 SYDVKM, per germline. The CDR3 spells CASSQDRVLSEAFF. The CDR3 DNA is TGTGCCAGCAGCCAGGACAGGGTTCTTTCTGAAGCTTTCTTT.

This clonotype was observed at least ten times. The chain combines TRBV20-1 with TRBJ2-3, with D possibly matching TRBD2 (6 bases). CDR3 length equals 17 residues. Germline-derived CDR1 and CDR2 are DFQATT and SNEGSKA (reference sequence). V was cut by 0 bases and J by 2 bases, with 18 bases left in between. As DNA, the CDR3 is TGCAGTGCTAGAGATCAGACGGGTGGGAGGACCACAGATACGCAGTATTTT. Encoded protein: CSARDQTGGRTTDTQYF.

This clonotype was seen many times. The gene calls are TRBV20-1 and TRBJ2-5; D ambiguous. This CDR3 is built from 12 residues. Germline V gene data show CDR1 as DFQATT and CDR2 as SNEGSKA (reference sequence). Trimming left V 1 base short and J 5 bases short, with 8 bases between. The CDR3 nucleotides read TGCAGTGCTAGAGGAGGCGCGGAGACCCAGTACTTC. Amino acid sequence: CSARGGAETQYF.

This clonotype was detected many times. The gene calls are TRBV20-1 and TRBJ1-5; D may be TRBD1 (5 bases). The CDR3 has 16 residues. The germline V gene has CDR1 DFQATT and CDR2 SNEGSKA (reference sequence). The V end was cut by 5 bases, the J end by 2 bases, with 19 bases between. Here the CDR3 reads CSALRLGGGGNQPQHF. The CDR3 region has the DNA TGCAGTGCTCTCCGGCTGGGGGGAGGGGGCAATCAGCCCCAGCATTTT.

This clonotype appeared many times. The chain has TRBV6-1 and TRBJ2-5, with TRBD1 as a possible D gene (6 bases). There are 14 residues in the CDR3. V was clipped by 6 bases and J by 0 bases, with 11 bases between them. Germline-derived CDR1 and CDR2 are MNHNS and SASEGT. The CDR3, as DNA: TGTGCCAGCAGGTACCGGGACAACCAAGAGACCCAGTACTTC. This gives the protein CASRYRDNQETQYF.

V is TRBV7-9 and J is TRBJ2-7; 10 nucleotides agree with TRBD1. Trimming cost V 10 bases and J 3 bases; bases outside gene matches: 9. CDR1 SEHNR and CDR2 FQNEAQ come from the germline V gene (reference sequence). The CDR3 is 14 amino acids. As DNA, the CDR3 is TGTGCCATCGACCGGGACAGGGGTTACTACGAGCAGTACTTC. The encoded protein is CAIDRDRGYYEQYF.

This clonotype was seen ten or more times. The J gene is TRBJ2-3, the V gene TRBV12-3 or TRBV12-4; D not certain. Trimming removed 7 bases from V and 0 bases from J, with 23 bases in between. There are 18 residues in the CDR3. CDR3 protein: CASIDFGSRSLSTDTQYF. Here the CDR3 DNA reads TGTGCCAGCATCGACTTCGGGTCTAGGTCCCTAAGCACAGATACGCAGTATTTT.